These 2 T cell receptor beta chains share one sample of origin, sequenced in a study of T cell responses to AZD1222 COVID-19 vaccine. Assay used: immunoSEQ multiplex PCR; TCRdb lists only in-frame clones, some missing. The data contain tens of thousands of clones, 88% of them singletons. This specimen consisted of peripheral blood, obtained on day 0 of AZD1222 vaccination. These receptors came from an adult in good health.

The chain links TRBV5-4 to TRBJ2-2, with TRBD2 as a possible D gene (6 bases). The CDR3 covers 16 residues. CDR1 and CDR2 from the germline V gene are SGHNT and YYREEE (reference sequence). Deletions cut 1 base from V and 1 base from J, with 11 bases between. In DNA form, the CDR3 reads TGTGCCAGCAGCTTGTTACGGGAGAGGAACACCGGGGAGCTGTTTTTT. This encodes CASSLLRERNTGELFF.

The V call is TRBV28, the J call TRBJ2-7; D is undetermined. V was cut by 5 bases and J by 1 base, with 3 bases left in between. There are 11 residues in the CDR3. The germline gives CDR1 MDHEN, CDR2 SYDVKM. The CDR3 sequence is CASSVSYEQYF. For the CDR3, the DNA is TGTGCCAGCAGTGTTTCCTACGAGCAGTACTTC.